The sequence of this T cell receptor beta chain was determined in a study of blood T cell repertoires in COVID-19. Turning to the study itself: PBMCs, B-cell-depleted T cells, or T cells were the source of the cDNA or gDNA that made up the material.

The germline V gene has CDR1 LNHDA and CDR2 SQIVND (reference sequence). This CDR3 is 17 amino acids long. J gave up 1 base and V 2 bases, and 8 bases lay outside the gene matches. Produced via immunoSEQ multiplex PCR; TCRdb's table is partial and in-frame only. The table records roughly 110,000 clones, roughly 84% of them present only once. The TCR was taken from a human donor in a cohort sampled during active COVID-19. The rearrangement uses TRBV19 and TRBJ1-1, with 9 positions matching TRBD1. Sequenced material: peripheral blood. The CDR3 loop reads CASSIIRGQGRNTEAFF. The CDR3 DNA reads TGTGCCAGTAGTATAATACGCGGACAGGGGAGGAACACTGAAGCTTTCTTT.